This is a list of T cell receptor beta chains from one sample in a study of beta chain features in type 1 diabetes. Data came from immunoSEQ multiplex PCR; TCRdb stores just in-frame clones and leaves some out. The table lists hundreds of thousands of clones, 13% of them singletons. Sequencing was done on a sample of naive CD4+ T cells from blood. These receptors were collected from a man aged 18 to 30 with type 1 diabetes. Each CDR3 is given with its conserved first and last residue. Fields, in order: clone size, V gene, D gene, J gene, CDR3 protein, CDR3 DNA. A D gene is named only where the DNA matches it firmly. Rows give clone size only sometimes, using once, few, many, or a class for an expanded clone.

-,TRBV27,-,TRBJ2-5,CASSRPEWAGETQYF,TGTGCCAGCAGTCGCCCCGAGTGGGCCGGGGAGACCCAGTACTTC
few,TRBV2,-,TRBJ1-3,CASSETVSGNTIYF,TGTGCCAGCAGTGAGACAGTCTCTGGAAACACCATATATTTT
-,TRBV6-5,-,TRBJ2-3,CASSYSFQGSTDTQYF,TGTGCCAGCAGTTACTCGTTCCAGGGTAGCACAGATACGCAGTATTTT
few,TRBV6-5,-,TRBJ1-1,CASSPGTSGTEAFF,TGTGCCAGCAGTCCTGGGACATCGGGCACTGAAGCTTTCTTT
few,TRBV9,-,TRBJ2-4,CASSVGSEELRGIQYF,TGTGCCAGCAGCGTAGGTTCGGAAGAACTCAGAGGCATTCAGTACTTC
-,TRBV9,TRBD1,TRBJ2-7,CASSVDRGLREQYF,TGTGCCAGCAGCGTAGACAGGGGGCTGCGCGAGCAGTACTTC
-,TRBV9,TRBD1,TRBJ2-1,CASSVAGQGSYNEQFF,TGTGCCAGCAGCGTAGCGGGACAGGGCTCCTACAATGAGCAGTTCTTC
few,TRBV6-5,TRBD2,TRBJ2-7,CASSWGTGGGSYEQYF,TGTGCCAGCAGTTGGGGAACCGGGGGAGGGAGCTACGAGCAGTACTTC
few,TRBV7-9,-,TRBJ1-2,CASSLEYGPDGYTF,TGTGCCAGCAGCTTAGAGTATGGGCCCGATGGCTACACCTTC
few,TRBV6-1,-,TRBJ2-1,CASSVPISGTRGNEQFF,TGTGCCAGCAGTGTCCCTATCAGTGGGACTCGAGGCAATGAGCAGTTCTTC
few,TRBV9,-,TRBJ2-3,CASSVDPRRVRFSDTQYF,TGTGCCAGCAGCGTAGATCCCAGGAGGGTTAGGTTCTCAGATACGCAGTATTTT
-,TRBV4-2,TRBD2,TRBJ2-7,CASSQDSSGGTYEQYF,TGTGCCAGCAGCCAAGATTCCAGCGGGGGAACCTACGAGCAGTACTTC
few,TRBV9,-,TRBJ1-6,CASSVSSGWGPTTPLHF,TGTGCCAGCAGCGTATCGTCTGGTTGGGGCCCGACGACACCCCTCCACTTT
-,TRBV7-9,-,TRBJ2-5,CASSPLEGAVKETQYF,TGTGCCAGCAGCCCTTTGGAGGGGGCGGTAAAAGAGACCCAGTACTTC
-,TRBV9,-,TRBJ1-3,CASSPRDSPSGNTIYF,TGTGCCAGCAGCCCTAGAGACAGCCCCTCTGGAAACACCATATATTTT
-,TRBV9,-,TRBJ1-6,CASSENEDSPLHF,TGTGCCAGCAGTGAAAACGAGGATTCACCCCTCCACTTT
few,TRBV11-1,TRBD1,TRBJ2-5,CASSRNAGTGPETQYF,TGTGCCAGCAGCCGGAACGCCGGGACAGGGCCGGAGACCCAGTACTTC
few,TRBV11-2,TRBD1,TRBJ2-7,CASRALTGDKQYF,TGTGCCAGCAGGGCCCTGACAGGGGACAAGCAGTACTTC
few,TRBV29-1,-,TRBJ1-2,CSVGEGNYGYTF,TGCAGCGTTGGGGAGGGCAACTATGGCTACACCTTC
few,TRBV28,TRBD1,TRBJ2-7,CASSTTGDSYEQYF,TGTGCCAGCAGTACGACAGGGGACTCCTACGAGCAGTACTTC
-,TRBV7-6,-,TRBJ2-3,CASSPTEGVTQYF,TGTGCCAGCAGCCCTACCGAGGGGGTGACGCAGTATTTT
-,TRBV7-9,TRBD2,TRBJ2-7,CASRPGTSGGNYEQYF,TGTGCCAGCAGGCCCGGGACTAGCGGGGGAAACTACGAGCAGTACTTC
-,TRBV14,-,TRBJ2-3,CASSPFGLGGDTQYF,TGTGCCAGCAGCCCCTTCGGACTAGGGGGAGATACGCAGTATTTT
-,TRBV5-1,-,TRBJ2-1,CASSLTGNQDEQFF,TGCGCCAGCAGCTTAACAGGTAACCAGGATGAGCAGTTCTTC
-,TRBV28,-,TRBJ1-1,CASSPRNTEAFF,TGTGCCAGCAGTCCACGGAACACTGAAGCTTTCTTT
-,TRBV18,TRBD1,TRBJ1-2,CASAGQGVNYGYTF,TGTGCCAGTGCCGGACAGGGGGTGAACTATGGCTACACCTTC
-,TRBV7-9,-,TRBJ1-1,CASSLEDSTTEAFF,TGTGCCAGCAGCTTAGAGGACAGTACAACTGAAGCTTTCTTT
few,TRBV5-6,TRBD1,TRBJ1-1,CASSFRGTEAFF,TGTGCCAGCAGCTTCAGGGGGACTGAAGCTTTCTTT
few,TRBV7-8,-,TRBJ1-6,CASRTRDNSPLHF,TGTGCCAGCAGAACAAGGGATAATTCACCCCTCCACTTT
-,TRBV15,-,TRBJ1-6,CATSTLNSPLHF,TGTGCCACCAGCACTTTAAATTCACCCCTCCACTTT
few,TRBV25-1,-,TRBJ2-7,CASPDGSHF,TGTGCCAGCCCAGACGGGTCCCACTTC
-,TRBV11-2,-,TRBJ2-5,CASSLAPEETQYF,TGTGCCAGCAGCTTAGCGCCCGAAGAGACCCAGTACTTC
few,TRBV14,-,TRBJ1-2,CASSQQQVVSDGYTF,TGTGCCAGCAGCCAGCAACAGGTCGTAAGCGATGGCTACACCTTC
few,TRBV9,-,TRBJ1-4,CASSVGNSRNEKLFF,TGTGCCAGCAGCGTAGGTAATTCCCGTAATGAAAAACTGTTTTTT
-,TRBV5-1,-,TRBJ2-3,CASSSTTDDTQYF,TGCGCCAGCAGTTCTACGACTGATGACACGCAGTATTTT
once,TRBV7-9,-,TRBJ1-6,CASSSGPRGNNSPLHF,TGTGCCAGCAGCTCCGGGCCCCGAGGGAATAATTCACCCCTCCACTTT
-,TRBV7-9,TRBD1,TRBJ1-4,CASSLDRGEEKLFF,TGTGCCAGCAGCTTAGACAGGGGAGAAGAAAAACTGTTTTTT
-,TRBV7-9,TRBD1,TRBJ1-1,CASSPYLFQGAYNGTEAFF,TGTGCCAGCAGCCCATACCTTTTCCAGGGGGCATATAATGGGACTGAAGCTTTCTTT
few,TRBV19,TRBD2,TRBJ2-5,CASSATPGLAGDRTQYF,TGTGCCAGTAGTGCGACACCGGGACTAGCGGGGGACCGGACCCAGTACTTC
-,TRBV2,-,TRBJ1-1,CASSEAGVDTEAFF,TGTGCCAGCAGTGAAGCGGGTGTGGACACTGAAGCTTTCTTT
-,TRBV13,-,TRBJ2-7,CASSGTGLLEQYF,TGTGCCAGCAGCGGTACAGGACTTCTCGAGCAGTACTTC
few,TRBV11-2,-,TRBJ1-2,CASSFDSRDYGYTF,TGTGCCAGCAGCTTTGACTCAAGGGACTATGGCTACACCTTC
few,TRBV25-1,TRBD1,TRBJ1-2,CASSNYRGSPSGYTF,TGTGCCAGCAGTAACTACAGGGGGAGTCCTAGCGGCTACACCTTC
few,TRBV13,TRBD1,TRBJ2-3,CASRQGGGTDTQYF,TGTGCCAGTAGACAGGGGGGCGGCACAGATACGCAGTATTTT
few,TRBV12-5,TRBD1,TRBJ2-6,CASGLGQGSGANVLTF,TGTGCTAGTGGTTTGGGACAGGGTTCTGGGGCCAACGTCCTGACTTTC
-,TRBV6-1,TRBD1,TRBJ2-7,CASSEGQGTNEQYF,TGTGCCAGCAGTGAAGGACAGGGGACCAACGAGCAGTACTTC